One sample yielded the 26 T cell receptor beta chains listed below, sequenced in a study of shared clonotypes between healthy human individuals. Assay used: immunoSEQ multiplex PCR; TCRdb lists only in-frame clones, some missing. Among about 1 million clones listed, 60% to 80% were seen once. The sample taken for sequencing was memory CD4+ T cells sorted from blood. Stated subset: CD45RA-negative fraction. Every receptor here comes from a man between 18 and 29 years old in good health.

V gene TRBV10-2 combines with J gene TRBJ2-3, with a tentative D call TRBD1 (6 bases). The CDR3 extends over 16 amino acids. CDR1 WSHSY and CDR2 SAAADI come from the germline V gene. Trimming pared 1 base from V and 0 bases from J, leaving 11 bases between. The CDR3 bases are TGCGCCAGCAGTGAGTTTCGGACAGTCAGCACAGATACGCAGTATTTT. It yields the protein CASSEFRTVSTDTQYF.

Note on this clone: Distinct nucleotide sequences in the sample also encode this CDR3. This chain's CDR3 is CASSPGTGREQYF. As DNA, the CDR3 is TGTGCCAGCTCACCGGGGACAGGGCGCGAGCAGTACTTC. The J gene is TRBJ2-7, the V gene TRBV18; 9 bases align to TRBD1. Trimming took 3 bases from V and 6 from J; bases not matched to a gene: 3. From germline, CDR1 is KGHSH and CDR2 LQKENI. The CDR3 length is 13 residues.

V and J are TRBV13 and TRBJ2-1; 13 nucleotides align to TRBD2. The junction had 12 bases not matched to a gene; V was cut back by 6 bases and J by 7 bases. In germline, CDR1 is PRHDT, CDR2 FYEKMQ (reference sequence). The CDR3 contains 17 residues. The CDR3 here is CASSLTTGTSGINEQFF. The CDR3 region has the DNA TGTGCCAGCAGTCTTACAACCGGGACTAGCGGGATTAATGAGCAGTTCTTC.

The CDR3 DNA follows: TGTGCCAGCAGCTTGCCGACTAGGTCCTACAATGAGCAGTTCTTC. It encodes CASSLPTRSYNEQFF. The chain couples TRBV5-6 to TRBJ2-1, with a weak D call TRBD2 (6 bases). V was pared by 1 base and J by 1 base, with 9 bases between. The CDR3 is made up of 15 amino acids. Germline loops: CDR1 SGHDT, CDR2 YYEEEE.

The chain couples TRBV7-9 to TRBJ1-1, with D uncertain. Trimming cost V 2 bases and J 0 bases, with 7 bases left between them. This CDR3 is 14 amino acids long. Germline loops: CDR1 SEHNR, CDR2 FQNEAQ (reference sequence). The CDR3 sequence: CASSLSTMNTEAFF. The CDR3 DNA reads TGTGCCAGCAGCTTATCCACTATGAACACTGAAGCTTTCTTT.

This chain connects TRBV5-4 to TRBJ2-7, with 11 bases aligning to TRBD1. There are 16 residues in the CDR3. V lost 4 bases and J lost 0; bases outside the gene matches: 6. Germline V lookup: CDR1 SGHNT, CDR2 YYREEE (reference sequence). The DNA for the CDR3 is TGTGCCAGCAGCAAAGACGGGACAGGGGGCTCCTACGAGCAGTACTTC. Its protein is CASSKDGTGGSYEQYF.

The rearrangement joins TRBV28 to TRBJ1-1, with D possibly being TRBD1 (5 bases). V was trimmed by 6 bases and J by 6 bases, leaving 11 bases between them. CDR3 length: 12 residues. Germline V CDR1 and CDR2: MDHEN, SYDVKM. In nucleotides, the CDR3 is TGTGCCAGCAGACGAAGGGGAGCTGAAGCTTTCTTT. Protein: CASRRRGAEAFF.

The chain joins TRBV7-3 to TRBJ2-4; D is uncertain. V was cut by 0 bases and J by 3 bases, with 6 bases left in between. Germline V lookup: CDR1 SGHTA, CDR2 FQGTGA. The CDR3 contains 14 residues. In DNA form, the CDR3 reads TGTGCCAGCAGCTTAACGTTGGGCAAAAACATTCAGTACTTC. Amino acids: CASSLTLGKNIQYF.

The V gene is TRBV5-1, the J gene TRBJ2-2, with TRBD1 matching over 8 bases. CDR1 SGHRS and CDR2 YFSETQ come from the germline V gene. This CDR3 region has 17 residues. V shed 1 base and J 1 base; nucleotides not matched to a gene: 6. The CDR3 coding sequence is TGCGCCAGCAGCTTGAACGGACAGGGAGGGAACACCGGGGAGCTGTTTTTT. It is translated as CASSLNGQGGNTGELFF.

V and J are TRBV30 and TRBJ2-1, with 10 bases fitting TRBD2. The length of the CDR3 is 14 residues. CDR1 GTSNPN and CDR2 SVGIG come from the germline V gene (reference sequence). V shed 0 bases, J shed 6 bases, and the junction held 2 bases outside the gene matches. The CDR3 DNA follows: TGTGCCTGGAGTGTAGCGGGAGGGGTCAATGAGCAGTTCTTC. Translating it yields CAWSVAGGVNEQFF.

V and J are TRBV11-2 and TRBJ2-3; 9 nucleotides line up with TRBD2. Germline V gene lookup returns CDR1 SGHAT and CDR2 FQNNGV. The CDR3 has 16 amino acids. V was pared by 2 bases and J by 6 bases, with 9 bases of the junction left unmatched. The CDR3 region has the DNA TGTGCCAGCAGCTTAAAGGAAACCGGACTAGCGGATACGCAGTATTTT. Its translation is CASSLKETGLADTQYF.

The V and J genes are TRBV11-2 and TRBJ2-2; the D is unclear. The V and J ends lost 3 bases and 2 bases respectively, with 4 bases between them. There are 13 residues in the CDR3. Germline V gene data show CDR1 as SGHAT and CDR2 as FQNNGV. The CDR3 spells CASSLANTGELFF. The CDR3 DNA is TGTGCCAGCAGCTTGGCCAACACCGGGGAGCTGTTTTTT.

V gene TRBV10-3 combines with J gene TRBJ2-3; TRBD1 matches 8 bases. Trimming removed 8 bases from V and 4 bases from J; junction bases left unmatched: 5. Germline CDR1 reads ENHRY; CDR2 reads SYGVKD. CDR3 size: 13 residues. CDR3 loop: CAIRTGMADTQYF. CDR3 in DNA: TGTGCCATCCGGACAGGGATGGCAGATACGCAGTATTTT.

The CDR3 protein is CASSSPPGGRYEQYF. The CDR3 nucleotides read TGTGCCAGCAGTTCCCCCCCCGGGGGGCGGTACGAGCAGTACTTC. The gene calls are TRBV28 and TRBJ2-7; a possible D gene is TRBD2 (7 bases). The CDR3 totals 15 residues. With 4 bases removed from V and 4 bases from J, the gap between germline ends came to 17 bases. CDR1 is MDHEN and CDR2 is SYDVKM in the germline V gene. The whole variable domain, remainder taken from reference TRBV28 and TRBJ2-7, is DVKVTQSSRYLVKRTGEKVFLECVQDMDHENMFWYRQDPGLGLRLIYFSYDVKMKEKGDIPEGYSVSREKKERFSLILESASTNQTSMYLCASSSPPGGRYEQYFGPGTRLTVT.

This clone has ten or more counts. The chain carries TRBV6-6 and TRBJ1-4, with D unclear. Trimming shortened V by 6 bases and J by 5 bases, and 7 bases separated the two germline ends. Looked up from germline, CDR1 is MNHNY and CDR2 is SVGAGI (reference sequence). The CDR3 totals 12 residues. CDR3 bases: TGTGCCAGCAGGCCGGTAAATGAAAAACTGTTTTTT. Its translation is CASRPVNEKLFF.

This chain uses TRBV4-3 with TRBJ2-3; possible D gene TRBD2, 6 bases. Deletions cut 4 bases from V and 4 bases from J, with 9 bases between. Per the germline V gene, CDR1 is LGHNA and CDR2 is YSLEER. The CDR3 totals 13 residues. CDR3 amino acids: CASSRGGPDTQYF. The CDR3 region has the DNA TGCGCCAGCAGCCGTGGAGGGCCAGATACGCAGTATTTT.

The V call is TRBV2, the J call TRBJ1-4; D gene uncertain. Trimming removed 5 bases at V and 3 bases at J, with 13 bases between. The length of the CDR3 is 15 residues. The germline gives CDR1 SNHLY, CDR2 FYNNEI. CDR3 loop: CASSLVQGPNEKLFF. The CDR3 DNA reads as TGTGCCAGCAGTCTTGTCCAAGGGCCTAATGAAAAACTGTTTTTT.

The CDR3 protein is CAISPGQTGNTIYF. For the CDR3, the DNA is TGTGCCATCAGTCCGGGACAGACTGGAAACACCATATATTTT. The genes are TRBV10-3 and TRBJ1-3; 7 bases align to TRBD1. Germline V CDR1 and CDR2: ENHRY, SYGVKD. The CDR3 runs 14 residues. V gave up 5 bases and J gave up 2 bases; unmatched junction bases: 3.

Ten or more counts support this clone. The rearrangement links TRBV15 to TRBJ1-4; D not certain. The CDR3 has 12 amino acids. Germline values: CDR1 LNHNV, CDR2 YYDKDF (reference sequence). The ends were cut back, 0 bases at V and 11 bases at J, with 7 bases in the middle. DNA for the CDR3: TGTGCCACCAGCAGAGAGGCGGGGAAACTGTTTTTT. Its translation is CATSREAGKLFF.

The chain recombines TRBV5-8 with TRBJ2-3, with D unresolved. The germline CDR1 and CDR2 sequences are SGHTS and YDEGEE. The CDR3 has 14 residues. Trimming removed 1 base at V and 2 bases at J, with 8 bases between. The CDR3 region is CASSLTINTDTQYF. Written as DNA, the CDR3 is TGTGCCAGCAGCTTGACCATCAACACAGATACGCAGTATTTT.

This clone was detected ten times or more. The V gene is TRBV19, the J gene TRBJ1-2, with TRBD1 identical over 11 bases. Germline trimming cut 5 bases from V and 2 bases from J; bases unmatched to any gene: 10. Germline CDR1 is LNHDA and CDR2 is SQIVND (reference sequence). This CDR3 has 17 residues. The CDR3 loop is CASSLHGTGGPNYGYTF. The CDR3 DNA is TGTGCCAGTAGTTTGCACGGGACAGGGGGTCCGAACTATGGCTACACCTTC. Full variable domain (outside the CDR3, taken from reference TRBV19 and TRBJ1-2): DGGITQSPKYLFRKEGQNVTLSCEQNLNHDAMYWYRQDPGQGLRLIYYSQIVNDFQKGDIAEGYSVSREKKESFPLTVTSAQKNPTAFYLCASSLHGTGGPNYGYTFGSGTRLTVV.

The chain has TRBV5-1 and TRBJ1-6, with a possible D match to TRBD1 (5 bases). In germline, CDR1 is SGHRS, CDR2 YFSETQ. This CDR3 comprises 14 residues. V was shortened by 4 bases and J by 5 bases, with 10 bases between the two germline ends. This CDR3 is CASSQPGDNSPLHF. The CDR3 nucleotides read TGCGCCAGCAGCCAACCGGGGGATAATTCACCCCTCCACTTT.

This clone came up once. In DNA, the CDR3 is TGTGCCAGCAGTTTACGCCCCGGAGATACGCAGTATTTT. It is translated as CASSLRPGDTQYF. The chain is built from TRBV27 and TRBJ2-3; D is undetermined. The CDR3 sequence is 13 residues long. The germline V gene has CDR1 MNHEY and CDR2 SMNVEV (reference sequence). Between the trimmed V and J ends, which lost 2 bases and 5 bases, there was a span of 8 bases.

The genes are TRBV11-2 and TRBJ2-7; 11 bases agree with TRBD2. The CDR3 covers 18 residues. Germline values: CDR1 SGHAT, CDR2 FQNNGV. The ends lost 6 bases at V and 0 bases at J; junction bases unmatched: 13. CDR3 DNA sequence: TGTGCCAGCAGTTTAAGGGGGACTAGCGGCGTGAGCTCCTACGAGCAGTACTTC. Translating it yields CASSLRGTSGVSSYEQYF.

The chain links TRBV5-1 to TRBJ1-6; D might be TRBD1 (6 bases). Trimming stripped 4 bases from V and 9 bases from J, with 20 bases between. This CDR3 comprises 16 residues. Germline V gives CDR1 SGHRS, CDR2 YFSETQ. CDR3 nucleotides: TGCGCCAGCAGCGCCCCTCAGGGGAGTAATGGTTCACCCCTCCACTTT. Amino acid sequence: CASSAPQGSNGSPLHF. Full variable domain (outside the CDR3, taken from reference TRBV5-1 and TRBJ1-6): KAGVTQTPRYLIKTRGQQVTLSCSPISGHRSVSWYQQTPGQGLQFLFEYFSETQRNKGNFPGRFSGRQFSNSRSEMNVSTLELGDSALYLCASSAPQGSNGSPLHFGNGTRLTVT.

The CDR3, as DNA: TGCGCCAGCAGCTTGAGGGCTAGCGGGGGGCAAGAGACCCAGTACTTC. It yields the protein CASSLRASGGQETQYF. This chain connects TRBV5-1 to TRBJ2-5; 11 bases map to TRBD2. Looked up from germline, CDR1 is SGHRS and CDR2 is YFSETQ. This CDR3 region has 16 residues. Germline trimming cut 1 base from V and 2 bases from J; bases unmatched to any gene: 4.